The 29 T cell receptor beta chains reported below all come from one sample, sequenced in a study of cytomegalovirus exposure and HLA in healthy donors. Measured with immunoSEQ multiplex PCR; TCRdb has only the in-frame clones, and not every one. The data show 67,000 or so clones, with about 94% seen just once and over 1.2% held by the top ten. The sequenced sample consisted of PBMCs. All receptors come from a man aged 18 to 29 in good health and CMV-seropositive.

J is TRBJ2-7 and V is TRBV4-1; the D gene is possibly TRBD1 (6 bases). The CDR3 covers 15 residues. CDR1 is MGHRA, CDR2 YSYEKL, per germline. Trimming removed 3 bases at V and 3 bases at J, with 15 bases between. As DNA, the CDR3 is TGCGCCAGCAGCCAGCCTCGGCAGGGGATCTACGAGCAGTACTTC. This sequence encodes CASSQPRQGIYEQYF.

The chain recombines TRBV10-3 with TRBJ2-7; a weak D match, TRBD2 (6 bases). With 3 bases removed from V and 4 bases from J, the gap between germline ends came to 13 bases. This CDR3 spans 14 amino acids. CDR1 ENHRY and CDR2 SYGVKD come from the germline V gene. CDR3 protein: CAISEGGPDYEQYF. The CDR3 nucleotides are TGTGCCATCAGTGAAGGAGGGCCCGATTACGAGCAGTACTTC.

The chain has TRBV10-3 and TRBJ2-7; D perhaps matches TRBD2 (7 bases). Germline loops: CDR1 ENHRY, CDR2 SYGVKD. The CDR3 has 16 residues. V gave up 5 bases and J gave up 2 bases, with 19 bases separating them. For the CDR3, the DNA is TGTGCCATCAGTTCCTCCCGAGGGGGGGATCCCTACGAGCAGTACTTC. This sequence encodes CAISSSRGGDPYEQYF.

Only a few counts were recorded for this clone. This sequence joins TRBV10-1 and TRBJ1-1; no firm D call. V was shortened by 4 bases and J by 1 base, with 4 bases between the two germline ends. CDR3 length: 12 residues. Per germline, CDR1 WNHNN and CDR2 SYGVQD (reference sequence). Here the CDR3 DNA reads TGCGCCAGCAGTGCCGGGAACACTGAAGCTTTCTTT. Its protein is CASSAGNTEAFF.

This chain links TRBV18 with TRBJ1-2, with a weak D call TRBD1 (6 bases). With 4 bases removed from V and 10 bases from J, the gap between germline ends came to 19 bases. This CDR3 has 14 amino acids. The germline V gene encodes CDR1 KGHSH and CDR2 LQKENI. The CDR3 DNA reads TGTGCCAGCTCACGCAACCACAGGACAGACTACTACACCTTC. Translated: CASSRNHRTDYYTF.

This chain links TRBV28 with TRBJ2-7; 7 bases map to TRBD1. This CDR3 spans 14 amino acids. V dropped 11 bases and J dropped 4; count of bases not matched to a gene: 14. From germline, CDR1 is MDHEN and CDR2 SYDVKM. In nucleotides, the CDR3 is TGTGCCCCCATCGGGACAGCCCCCTTGTACGAGCAGTACTTC. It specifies CAPIGTAPLYEQYF. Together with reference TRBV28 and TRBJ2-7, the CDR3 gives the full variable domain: DVKVTQSSRYLVKRTGEKVFLECVQDMDHENMFWYRQDPGLGLRLIYFSYDVKMKEKGDIPEGYSVSREKKERFSLILESASTNQTSMYLCAPIGTAPLYEQYFGPGTRLTVT.

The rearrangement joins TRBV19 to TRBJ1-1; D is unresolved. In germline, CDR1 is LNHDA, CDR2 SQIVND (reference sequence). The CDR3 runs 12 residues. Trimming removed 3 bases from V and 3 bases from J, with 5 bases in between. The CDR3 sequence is CASSMYYTEAFF. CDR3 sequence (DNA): TGTGCCAGTAGTATGTATTACACTGAAGCTTTCTTT.

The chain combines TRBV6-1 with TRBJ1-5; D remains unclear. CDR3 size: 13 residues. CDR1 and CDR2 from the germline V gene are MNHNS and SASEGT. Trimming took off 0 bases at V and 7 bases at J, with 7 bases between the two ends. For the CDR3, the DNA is TGTGCCAGCAGTGAAGCCGAGCTACAGCCCCAGCATTTT. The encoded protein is CASSEAELQPQHF.

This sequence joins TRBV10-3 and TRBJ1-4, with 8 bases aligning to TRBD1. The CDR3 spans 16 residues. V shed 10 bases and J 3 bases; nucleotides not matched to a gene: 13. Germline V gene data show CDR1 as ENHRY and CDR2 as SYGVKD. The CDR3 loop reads CATGQGPDRSNEKLFF. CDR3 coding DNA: TGTGCCACCGGACAGGGCCCTGACCGCTCTAATGAAAAACTGTTTTTT.

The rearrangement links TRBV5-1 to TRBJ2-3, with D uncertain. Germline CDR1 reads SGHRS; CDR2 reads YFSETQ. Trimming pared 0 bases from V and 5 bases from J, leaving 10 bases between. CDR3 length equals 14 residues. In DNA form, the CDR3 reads TGCGCCAGCAGCTTGGTAGAGTCGGGAGATACGCAGTATTTT. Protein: CASSLVESGDTQYF.

The CDR3 DNA reads TGTGCCTCCGGGACAGACATCTACGAGCAGTACTTC. Translated, it gives CASGTDIYEQYF. The V call is TRBV30, the J call TRBJ2-7; 7 bases agree with TRBD1. CDR3 length: 12 amino acids. Germline V gene lookup returns CDR1 GTSNPN and CDR2 SVGIG (reference sequence). V trimming: 7 bases; J trimming: 3 bases; junction bases outside the gene matches: 6.

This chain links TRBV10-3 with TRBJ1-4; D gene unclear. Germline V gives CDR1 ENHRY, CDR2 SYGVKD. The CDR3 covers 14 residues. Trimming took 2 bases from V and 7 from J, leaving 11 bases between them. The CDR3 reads CAISETPEIEKLFF. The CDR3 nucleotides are TGTGCCATCAGTGAGACCCCGGAGATTGAAAAACTGTTTTTT.

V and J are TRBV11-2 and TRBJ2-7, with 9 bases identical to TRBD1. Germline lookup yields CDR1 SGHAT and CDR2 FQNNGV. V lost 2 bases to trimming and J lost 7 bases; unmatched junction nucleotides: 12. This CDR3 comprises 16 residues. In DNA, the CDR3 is TGTGCCAGCAGCTTAAACCCCGGGACAGGGACGGGGGAGCAGTACTTC. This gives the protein CASSLNPGTGTGEQYF.

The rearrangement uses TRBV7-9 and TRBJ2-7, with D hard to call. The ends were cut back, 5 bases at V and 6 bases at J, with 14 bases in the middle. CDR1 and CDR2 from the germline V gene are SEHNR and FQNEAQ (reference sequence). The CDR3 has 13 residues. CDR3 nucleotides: TGTGCCAGCAGCCCTCCCAGCGTCGCCGAGCAGTACTTC. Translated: CASSPPSVAEQYF. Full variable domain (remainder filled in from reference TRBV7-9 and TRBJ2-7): DTGVSQNPRHKITKRGQNVTFRCDPISEHNRLYWYRQTLGQGPEFLTYFQNEAQLEKSRLLSDRFSAERPKGSFSTLEIQRTEQGDSAMYLCASSPPSVAEQYFGPGTRLTVT.

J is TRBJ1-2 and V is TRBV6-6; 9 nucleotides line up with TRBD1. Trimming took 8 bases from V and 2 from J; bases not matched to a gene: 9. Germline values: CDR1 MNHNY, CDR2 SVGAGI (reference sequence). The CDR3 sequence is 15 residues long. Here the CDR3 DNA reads TGTGCCAGCTTTTTAGGGACAGGGCTCAACTATGGCTACACCTTC. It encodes CASFLGTGLNYGYTF.

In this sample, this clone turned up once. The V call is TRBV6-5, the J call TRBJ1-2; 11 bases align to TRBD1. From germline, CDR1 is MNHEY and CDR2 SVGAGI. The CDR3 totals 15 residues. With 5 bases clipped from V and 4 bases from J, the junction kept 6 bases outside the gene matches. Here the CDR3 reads CASSPRTGGGYGYTF. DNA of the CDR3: TGTGCCAGCAGTCCACGGACAGGGGGCGGCTATGGCTACACCTTC.

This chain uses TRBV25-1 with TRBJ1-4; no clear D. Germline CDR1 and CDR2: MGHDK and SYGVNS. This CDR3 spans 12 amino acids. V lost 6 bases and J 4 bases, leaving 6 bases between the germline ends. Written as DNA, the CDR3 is TGTGCCAGCAGCCCCCTTAATGAAAAACTGTTTTTT. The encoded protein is CASSPLNEKLFF.

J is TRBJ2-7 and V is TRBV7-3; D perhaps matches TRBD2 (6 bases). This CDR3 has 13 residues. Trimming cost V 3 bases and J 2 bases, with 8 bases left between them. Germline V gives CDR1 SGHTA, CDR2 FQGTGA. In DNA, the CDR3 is TGTGCCAGCAGCTTTGGGGAGGCCTACGAGCAGTACTTC. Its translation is CASSFGEAYEQYF.

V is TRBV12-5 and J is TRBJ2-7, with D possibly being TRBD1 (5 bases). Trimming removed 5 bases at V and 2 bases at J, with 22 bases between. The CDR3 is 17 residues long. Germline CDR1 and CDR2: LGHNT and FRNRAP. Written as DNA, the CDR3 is TGTGCTAGTGGTACAAGTATCAGGGTCTTCCTACCCTACGAGCAGTACTTC. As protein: CASGTSIRVFLPYEQYF.

The CDR3 spells CASSTTIGQPNQPQHF. In DNA form, the CDR3 reads TGTGCCAGTAGTACCACGATCGGACAGCCCAATCAGCCCCAGCATTTT. The rearrangement joins TRBV19 to TRBJ1-5; the D gene is possibly TRBD1 (6 bases). From germline, CDR1 is LNHDA and CDR2 SQIVND (reference sequence). This CDR3 comprises 16 residues. V gave up 4 bases and J gave up 3 bases, with 16 bases separating them.

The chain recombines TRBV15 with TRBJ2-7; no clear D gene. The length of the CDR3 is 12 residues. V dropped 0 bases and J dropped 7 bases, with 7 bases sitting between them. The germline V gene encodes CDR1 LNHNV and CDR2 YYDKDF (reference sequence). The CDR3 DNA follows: TGTGCCACCAGCAGAGATCTCGGGGAGCAGTACTTC. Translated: CATSRDLGEQYF.

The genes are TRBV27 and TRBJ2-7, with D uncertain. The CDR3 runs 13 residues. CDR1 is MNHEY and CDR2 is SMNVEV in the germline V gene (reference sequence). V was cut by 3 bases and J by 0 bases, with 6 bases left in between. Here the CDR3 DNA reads TGTGCCAGCAGTTTTACAAACTCCTACGAGCAGTACTTC. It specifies CASSFTNSYEQYF.

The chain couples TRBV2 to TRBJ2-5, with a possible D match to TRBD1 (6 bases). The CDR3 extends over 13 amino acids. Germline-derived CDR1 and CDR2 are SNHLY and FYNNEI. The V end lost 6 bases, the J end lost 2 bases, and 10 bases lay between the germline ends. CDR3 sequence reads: CASSTGWQETQYF. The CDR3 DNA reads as TGTGCCAGCAGCACAGGGTGGCAAGAGACCCAGTACTTC.

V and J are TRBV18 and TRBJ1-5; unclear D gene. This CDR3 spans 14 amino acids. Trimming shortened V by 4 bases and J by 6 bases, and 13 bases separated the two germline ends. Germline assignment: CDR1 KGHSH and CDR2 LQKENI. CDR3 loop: CASSRGGSGQPQHF. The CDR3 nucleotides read TGTGCCAGCTCACGCGGAGGGTCGGGTCAGCCCCAGCATTTT.

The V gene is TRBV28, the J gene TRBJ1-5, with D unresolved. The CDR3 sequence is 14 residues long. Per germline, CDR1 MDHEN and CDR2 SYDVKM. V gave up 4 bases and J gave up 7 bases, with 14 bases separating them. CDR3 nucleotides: TGTGCCAGCAGTTCCCGCCACCCGGTCCAGCCCCAGCATTTT. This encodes CASSSRHPVQPQHF.

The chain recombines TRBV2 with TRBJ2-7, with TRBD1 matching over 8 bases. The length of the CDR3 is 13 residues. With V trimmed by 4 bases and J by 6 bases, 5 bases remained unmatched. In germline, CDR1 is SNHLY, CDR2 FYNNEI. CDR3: CASSGQGSSEQYF. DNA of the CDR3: TGTGCCAGCAGTGGACAGGGGTCGAGCGAGCAGTACTTC.

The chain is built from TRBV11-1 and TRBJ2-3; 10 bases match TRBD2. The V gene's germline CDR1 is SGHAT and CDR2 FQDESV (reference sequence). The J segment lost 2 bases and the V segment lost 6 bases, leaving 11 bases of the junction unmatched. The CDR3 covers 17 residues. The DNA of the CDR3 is TGTGCCAGCAGGCCCAGGGGAGCGGGGGGGCCCACAGATACGCAGTATTTT. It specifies CASRPRGAGGPTDTQYF.

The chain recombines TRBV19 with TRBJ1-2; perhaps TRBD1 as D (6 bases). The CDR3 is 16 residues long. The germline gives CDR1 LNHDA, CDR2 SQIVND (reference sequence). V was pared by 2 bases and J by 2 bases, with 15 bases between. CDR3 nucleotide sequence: TGTGCCAGTAGTATATTCCCAGGGGTAGGAAACTATGGCTACACCTTC. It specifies CASSIFPGVGNYGYTF.

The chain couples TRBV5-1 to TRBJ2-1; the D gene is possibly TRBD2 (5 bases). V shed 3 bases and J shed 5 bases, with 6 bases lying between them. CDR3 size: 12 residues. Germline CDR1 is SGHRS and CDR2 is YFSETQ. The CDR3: CASSSTNNEQFF. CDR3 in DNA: TGCGCCAGCAGCTCGACTAACAATGAGCAGTTCTTC.